Below, 25 T cell receptor beta chains from the same sample are listed, as sequenced in a study of Ad26.COV2.S vaccination and SARS-CoV-2 variants. Profiled with immunoSEQ multiplex PCR; TCRdb holds only in-frame clones, not every one. The table records roughly 250,000 clones, approximately 90% of them present only once. The treatment is: 19 received Ad26.COV2.S at low or high dose, single or two shots; 5 received placebo; per-sample allocation not given. Material that was analyzed had been drawn on day 63 after the first vaccine or placebo injection. The sequencing here drew on peripheral blood, taken in a trial of Ad26.COV2.S vaccine versus placebo. The receptors here all came from a person between 18 and 65 years old who received the Ad26.COV2.S COVID-19 vaccine or a placebo.

The CDR3 is CASSQEGFYSSSYNEQFF. In DNA, the CDR3 is TGTGCCAGCAGCCAAGAGGGCTTTTACTCGAGCTCCTACAATGAGCAGTTCTTC. The chain employs TRBV4-2 and TRBJ2-1; no firm D call. From germline, CDR1 is LGHNA and CDR2 YNFKEQ. This CDR3 has 18 amino acids. Trimming cost V 0 bases and J 0 bases, with 15 bases left between them.

V usage is TRBV20-1 and J usage is TRBJ2-3; 11 bases map to TRBD2. This CDR3 is built from 16 residues. Trimming removed 3 bases from V and 5 bases from J; junction bases left unmatched: 10. Per germline, CDR1 DFQATT and CDR2 SNEGSKA (reference sequence). The CDR3 DNA follows: TGCAGTGCTAGTGGCTCCGCGACTAGCGGGATAGATACGCAGTATTTT. Protein product: CSASGSATSGIDTQYF.

This rearrangement joins TRBV5-1 to TRBJ2-2; 12 bases are shared with TRBD1. The CDR3 has 16 residues. Germline V gene sequence: CDR1 SGHRS, CDR2 YFSETQ. After removal of 4 bases from V and 8 bases from J, the junction contained 9 bases not matched to a gene. The CDR3 sequence is CASSATGTGGLGELFF. In DNA form, the CDR3 reads TGCGCCAGCAGCGCCACCGGGACAGGGGGCTTGGGGGAGCTGTTTTTT.

This clone was picked up a small number of times. The chain links TRBV11-3 to TRBJ2-5; no clear D. This CDR3 contains 13 residues. Deletions cut 6 bases from V and 4 bases from J, with 12 bases between. Germline CDR1 SGHNT, CDR2 YENEEA. The CDR3 spells CASSPGPGETQYF. CDR3 DNA sequence: TGTGCCAGCAGTCCCGGCCCAGGAGAGACCCAGTACTTC.

The rearrangement uses TRBV27 and TRBJ1-5; 7 bases agree with TRBD1. The ends lost 4 bases at V and 3 bases at J; junction bases unmatched: 3. CDR3 length: 14 residues. CDR1 is MNHEY, CDR2 SMNVEV, per germline (reference sequence). CDR3 amino acids: CASSSTGNNQPQHF. The CDR3 DNA follows: TGTGCCAGCAGTTCGACAGGGAACAATCAGCCCCAGCATTTT.

This clone was recorded only once. The chain recombines TRBV24-1 with TRBJ2-3; no clear D gene. This CDR3 spans 17 amino acids. Germline V gene sequence: CDR1 KGHDR, CDR2 SFDVKD. V was trimmed by 1 base and J by 4 bases, leaving 17 bases between them. The chain's CDR3 is CATSDFSDLRAPDTQYF. The CDR3 DNA reads as TGTGCCACCAGTGATTTCAGTGACCTACGGGCACCAGATACGCAGTATTTT.

The chain combines TRBV4-1 with TRBJ2-1, with TRBD1 as a possible D gene (5 bases). CDR1 MGHRA and CDR2 YSYEKL come from the germline V gene. Between the trimmed V and J ends, which lost 0 bases and 6 bases, there was a span of 9 bases. The CDR3 runs to 14 residues. Here the CDR3 reads CASSQEGAPNEQFF. CDR3 nucleotide sequence: TGCGCCAGCAGCCAAGAAGGGGCGCCCAATGAGCAGTTCTTC.

The J gene is TRBJ2-6, the V gene TRBV6-1; D remains ambiguous. V lost 2 bases to trimming and J lost 8 bases, with 1 base between them. Germline V lookup: CDR1 MNHNS, CDR2 SASEGT. This CDR3 is 11 amino acids long. As DNA, the CDR3 is TGTGCCAGCAGTGAACCCAACGTCCTGACTTTC. This gives the protein CASSEPNVLTF.

The CDR3 protein is CASSESVEGITYNEQFF. The CDR3 nucleotides read TGTGCCAGCAGTGAATCTGTAGAGGGGATAACCTACAATGAGCAGTTCTTC. The chain uses TRBV6-1 and TRBJ2-1; D could derive from TRBD1 or TRBD2 (5 bases each). Germline V gene sequence: CDR1 MNHNS, CDR2 SASEGT. This CDR3 is built from 17 residues. With 2 bases removed from V and 2 bases from J, the gap between germline ends came to 16 bases.

Only a few counts were recorded for this clone. The V gene is TRBV27, the J gene TRBJ1-6, with D perhaps matching TRBD1 (6 bases). Germline V lookup: CDR1 MNHEY, CDR2 SMNVEV (reference sequence). Between the trimmed V and J ends, which lost 0 bases and 7 bases, there was a span of 16 bases. This CDR3 is built from 17 residues. The CDR3 coding sequence is TGTGCCAGCAGTTTATCGATAAGGGGGATTTCCAATTCACCCCTCCACTTT. This translates into CASSLSIRGISNSPLHF.

The genes are TRBV3-1 (or the pseudogene TRBV3-2) and TRBJ2-5; either TRBD1 or TRBD2 may supply D (5 bases each). The CDR3 totals 14 residues. The germline V gene has CDR1 LGHDT and CDR2 YNNKEL (reference sequence). The V and J ends lost 4 bases and 1 base respectively, with 10 bases between them. For the CDR3, the DNA is TGTGCCAGCAGCCCCCTCGGGGCCCAAGAGACCCAGTACTTC. It specifies CASSPLGAQETQYF.

This sequence joins TRBV30 and TRBJ1-6; D ambiguous. CDR1 is GTSNPN, CDR2 SVGIG, per germline (reference sequence). This CDR3 is built from 10 residues. Trimming took 5 bases from V and 11 from J, leaving 7 bases between them. CDR3 DNA: TGTGCCTGGGGGTTAGCACCCCTCCACTTT. Its translation: CAWGLAPLHF.

The rearrangement joins TRBV6-2 or TRBV6-3 to TRBJ2-1, with D perhaps TRBD2 (5 bases). Germline values: CDR1 MNHEY, CDR2 SVGEGT. The length of the CDR3 is 14 residues. V was clipped by 2 bases and J by 5 bases, with 10 bases between them. The CDR3 bases are TGTGCCAGCAGTTACACCCGACTAAACAATGAGCAGTTCTTC. Protein product: CASSYTRLNNEQFF.

The V gene is TRBV6-5, the J gene TRBJ1-2, with TRBD1 matching over 8 bases. Germline-derived CDR1 and CDR2 are MNHEY and SVGAGI. V shed 0 bases, J shed 4 bases, and the junction held 7 bases outside the gene matches. This CDR3 spans 16 amino acids. The CDR3 loop reads CASSYSTGEFSYGYTF. The CDR3 nucleotides read TGTGCCAGCAGTTACTCGACAGGGGAGTTCTCCTATGGCTACACCTTC.

This CDR3 is CASSLGQGLPYEQYF. For the CDR3, the DNA is TGCGCCAGCAGCTTAGGACAGGGACTACCCTACGAGCAGTACTTC. The chain joins TRBV5-1 to TRBJ2-7; D is perhaps TRBD1 (8 bases). CDR3 size: 15 residues. Trimming removed 2 bases from V and 2 bases from J, with 14 bases in between. Germline V lookup: CDR1 SGHRS, CDR2 YFSETQ.

CDR3 amino acids: CATSVVGEETQYF. The CDR3, as DNA: TGTGCCACCAGTGTGGTAGGGGAGGAGACCCAGTACTTC. V is TRBV24-1 and J is TRBJ2-5, with D perhaps matching TRBD1 or TRBD2 (5 bases each). The germline gives CDR1 KGHDR, CDR2 SFDVKD. V was pared by 5 bases and J by 5 bases, with 11 bases between. This CDR3 comprises 13 residues.

The V and J genes are TRBV7-3 and TRBJ2-3; D may be TRBD1 or TRBD2 (6 bases each). The length of the CDR3 is 16 residues. Trimming pared 4 bases from V and 0 bases from J, leaving 14 bases between. Per the germline V gene, CDR1 is SGHTA and CDR2 is FQGTGA. In nucleotides, the CDR3 is TGTGCCAGCAGCTCACCGCTAGGGGGGAGCACAGATACGCAGTATTTT. Amino acid sequence: CASSSPLGGSTDTQYF.

This CDR3 is CASRPPGSVMATQYF. The CDR3 bases are TGTGCCAGTAGGCCCCCCGGGAGCGTGATGGCTACGCAGTATTTT. This chain connects TRBV19 to TRBJ2-3; possible D gene TRBD2, 6 bases. V was clipped by 6 bases and J by 8 bases, with 21 bases between them. The germline V gene encodes CDR1 LNHDA and CDR2 SQIVND (reference sequence). The CDR3 is 15 residues long.

This rearrangement joins TRBV18 to TRBJ2-3; TRBD1 aligns across 10 bases. The germline V gene has CDR1 KGHSH and CDR2 LQKENI. This CDR3 spans 16 amino acids. Unmatched junction bases numbered 5, after V lost 4 bases and J lost 1 base. CDR3 DNA: TGTGCCAGCTCACGACAGGGGGCTGGTGGCACAGATACGCAGTATTTT. It yields the protein CASSRQGAGGTDTQYF. The entire variable domain, with the rest obtained from reference TRBV18 and TRBJ2-3, is as follows: NAGVMQNPRHLVRRRGQEARLRCSPMKGHSHVYWYRQLPEEGLKFMVYLQKENIIDESGMPKERFSAEFPKEGPSILRIQQVVRGDSAAYFCASSRQGAGGTDTQYFGPGTRLTVL.

This sequence joins TRBV18 and TRBJ1-5; D remains unclear. The CDR3 totals 13 residues. Per the germline V gene, CDR1 is KGHSH and CDR2 is LQKENI. V shed 1 base and J shed 7 bases, with 8 bases lying between them. The CDR3 region is CASSPQGGQPQHF. CDR3 DNA: TGTGCCAGCTCACCACAGGGAGGGCAGCCCCAGCATTTT. The full variable domain, its missing parts supplied by reference TRBV18 and TRBJ1-5, is NAGVMQNPRHLVRRRGQEARLRCSPMKGHSHVYWYRQLPEEGLKFMVYLQKENIIDESGMPKERFSAEFPKEGPSILRIQQVVRGDSAAYFCASSPQGGQPQHFGDGTRLSIL.

This rearrangement joins TRBV7-9 to TRBJ1-1; no clear D. The CDR3 spans 13 residues. Looked up from germline, CDR1 is SEHNR and CDR2 is FQNEAQ (reference sequence). The V gene lost 6 bases and the J gene lost 1 base, with 9 bases spanning the gap. The CDR3 coding sequence is TGTGCCAGCAGTTTCGACAAGAACACTGAAGCTTTCTTT. It encodes CASSFDKNTEAFF.

The chain recombines TRBV2 with TRBJ2-7, with D unclear. Between the trimmed V and J ends, which lost 0 bases and 2 bases, there was a span of 11 bases. Germline V lookup: CDR1 SNHLY, CDR2 FYNNEI. This CDR3 is 15 amino acids long. The CDR3 spells CASSEAGSPTYEQYF. CDR3 nucleotides: TGTGCCAGCAGTGAAGCAGGGTCCCCAACCTACGAGCAGTACTTC. Variable domain in full (rest from reference TRBV2 and TRBJ2-7): EPEVTQTPSHQVTQMGQEVILRCVPISNHLYFYWYRQILGQKVEFLVSFYNNEISEKSEIFDDQFSVERPDGSNFTLKIRSTKLEDSAMYFCASSEAGSPTYEQYFGPGTRLTVT.

This clone was detected ten times or more. The chain couples TRBV2 to TRBJ2-7; 8 nucleotides line up with TRBD2. With 6 bases clipped from V and 2 bases from J, the junction kept 9 bases outside the gene matches. Looked up from germline, CDR1 is SNHLY and CDR2 is FYNNEI. The CDR3 has 15 residues. The DNA for the CDR3 is TGTGCCAGCAGGGCCCTCGCGGGGGGCGCCTACGAGCAGTACTTC. Its translation is CASRALAGGAYEQYF.

This clone has only one observation. The chain links TRBV29-1 to TRBJ1-2; D uncertain. The CDR3 consists of 11 residues. Germline loops: CDR1 SQVTM, CDR2 ANQGSEA. The CDR3 spells CSAWGSYGYTF. CDR3 nucleotide sequence: TGCAGTGCCTGGGGTTCCTATGGCTACACCTTC.

There are a few counts of this clone. J is TRBJ2-6 and V is TRBV4-3; D unclear. V lost 3 bases, J lost 0 bases, and 15 bases lay in between. Germline-derived CDR1 and CDR2 are LGHNA and YSLEER. The CDR3 is 18 amino acids. CDR3 amino acids: CASSHLQTSSSGANVLTF. In DNA form, the CDR3 reads TGCGCCAGCAGCCACCTACAGACTTCCAGCTCTGGGGCCAACGTCCTGACTTTC.